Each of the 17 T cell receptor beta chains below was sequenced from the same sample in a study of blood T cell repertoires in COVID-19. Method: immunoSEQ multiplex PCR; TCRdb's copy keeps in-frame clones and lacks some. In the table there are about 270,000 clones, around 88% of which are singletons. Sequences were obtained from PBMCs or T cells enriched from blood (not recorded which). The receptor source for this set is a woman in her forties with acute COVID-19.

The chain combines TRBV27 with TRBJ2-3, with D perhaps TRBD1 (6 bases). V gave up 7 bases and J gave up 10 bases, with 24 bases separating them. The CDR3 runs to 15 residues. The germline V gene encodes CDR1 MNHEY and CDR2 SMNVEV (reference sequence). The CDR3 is CASKTGRTGRKAQYF. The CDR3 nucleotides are TGTGCCAGCAAAACAGGGAGAACGGGTAGGAAGGCGCAGTATTTT.

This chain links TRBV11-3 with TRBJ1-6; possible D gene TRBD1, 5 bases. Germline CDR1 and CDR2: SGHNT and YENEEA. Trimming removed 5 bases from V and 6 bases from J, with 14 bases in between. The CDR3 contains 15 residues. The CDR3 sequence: CASSSRGGLNSPLHF. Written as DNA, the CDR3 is TGTGCCAGCAGCAGTAGGGGAGGCCTTAATTCACCCCTCCACTTT.

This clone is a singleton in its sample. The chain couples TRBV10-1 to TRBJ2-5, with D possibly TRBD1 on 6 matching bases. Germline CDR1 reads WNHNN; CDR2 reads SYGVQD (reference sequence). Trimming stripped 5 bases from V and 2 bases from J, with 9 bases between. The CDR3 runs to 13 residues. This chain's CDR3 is CASSKDRQETQYF. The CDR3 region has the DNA TGCGCCAGCAGTAAGGACAGACAAGAGACCCAGTACTTC.

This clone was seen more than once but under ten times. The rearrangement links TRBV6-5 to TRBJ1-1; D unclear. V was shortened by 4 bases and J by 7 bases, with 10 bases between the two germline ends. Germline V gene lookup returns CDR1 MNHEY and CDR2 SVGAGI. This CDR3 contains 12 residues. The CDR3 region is CASSSPWSEAFF. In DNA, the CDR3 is TGTGCCAGCAGTTCTCCGTGGAGTGAAGCTTTCTTT.

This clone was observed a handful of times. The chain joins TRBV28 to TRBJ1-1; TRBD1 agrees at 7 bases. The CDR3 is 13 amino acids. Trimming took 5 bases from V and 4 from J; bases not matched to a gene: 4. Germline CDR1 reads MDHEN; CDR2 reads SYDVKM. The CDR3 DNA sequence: TGTGCCAGCAGTCGTAGGGGGCGCACTGAAGCTTTCTTT. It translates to CASSRRGRTEAFF.

The CDR3 region is CATSGRQGPNQPQHF. As DNA, the CDR3 is TGTGCCACCAGTGGTAGACAGGGCCCAAATCAGCCCCAGCATTTT. The rearrangement uses TRBV24-1 and TRBJ1-5; TRBD1 aligns across 7 bases. V lost 5 bases to trimming and J lost 4 bases; unmatched junction nucleotides: 7. Germline CDR1 is KGHDR and CDR2 is SFDVKD. This CDR3 region has 15 residues.

The CDR3 nucleotides read TGTGCCAGCAGCTTAGGCCTGTCCGGTGGCTACACCTTC. It translates to CASSLGLSGGYTF. The rearrangement links TRBV13 to TRBJ1-2; D ambiguous. Trimming shortened V by 0 bases and J by 7 bases, and 9 bases separated the two germline ends. CDR3 length: 13 residues. The germline CDR1 and CDR2 sequences are PRHDT and FYEKMQ (reference sequence).

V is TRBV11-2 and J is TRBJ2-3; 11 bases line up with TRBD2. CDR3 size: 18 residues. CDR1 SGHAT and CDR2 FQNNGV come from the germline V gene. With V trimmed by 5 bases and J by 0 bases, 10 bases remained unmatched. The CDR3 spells CASSLRLAGGSSTDTQYF. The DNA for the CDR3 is TGTGCCAGCAGCCTGAGGCTAGCGGGAGGATCTAGCACAGATACGCAGTATTTT.

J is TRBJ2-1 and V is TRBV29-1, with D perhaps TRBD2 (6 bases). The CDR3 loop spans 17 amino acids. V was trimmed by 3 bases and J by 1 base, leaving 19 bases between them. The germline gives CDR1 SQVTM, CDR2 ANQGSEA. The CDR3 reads CSVEGAGGTFSYNEQFF. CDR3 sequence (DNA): TGCAGCGTTGAGGGAGCGGGTGGGACTTTTTCCTACAATGAGCAGTTCTTC.

The CDR3 DNA sequence: TGTGCCAGCAGCTTAGTTGGACCGGACAGGGCTTTCTTT. Its protein product is CASSLVGPDRAFF. V usage is TRBV11-2 and J usage is TRBJ1-1, with 7 bases that match TRBD1. The V gene's germline CDR1 is SGHAT and CDR2 FQNNGV. J was trimmed by 11 bases and V by 1 base; bases with no gene match: 7. The CDR3 is 13 amino acids. The full variable domain, completed using reference TRBV11-2 and TRBJ1-1, is EAGVAQSPRYKIIEKRQSVAFWCNPISGHATLYWYQQILGQGPKLLIQFQNNGVVDDSQLPKDRFSAERLKGVDSTLKIQPAKLEDSAVYLCASSLVGPDRAFFGQGTRLTVV.

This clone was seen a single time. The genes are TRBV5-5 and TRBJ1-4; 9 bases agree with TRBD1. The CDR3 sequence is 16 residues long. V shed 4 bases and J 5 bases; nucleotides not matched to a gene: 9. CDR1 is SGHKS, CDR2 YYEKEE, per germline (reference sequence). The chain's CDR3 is CASSQTGGWSNEKLFF. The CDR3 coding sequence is TGTGCCAGCAGCCAAACAGGGGGCTGGAGCAATGAAAAACTGTTTTTT.

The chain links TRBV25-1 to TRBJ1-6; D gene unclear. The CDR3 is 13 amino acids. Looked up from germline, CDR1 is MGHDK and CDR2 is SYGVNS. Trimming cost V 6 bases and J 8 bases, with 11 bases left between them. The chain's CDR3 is CASRRGGDSPLHF. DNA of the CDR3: TGTGCCAGCAGAAGAGGCGGCGATTCACCCCTCCACTTT.

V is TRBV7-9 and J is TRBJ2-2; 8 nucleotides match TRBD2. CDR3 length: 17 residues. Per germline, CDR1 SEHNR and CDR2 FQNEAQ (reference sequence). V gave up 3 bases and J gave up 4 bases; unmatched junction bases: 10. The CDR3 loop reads CASSFFLSSGSTGELFF. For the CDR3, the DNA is TGTGCCAGCAGCTTTTTCTTGTCTAGCGGGTCCACCGGGGAGCTGTTTTTT.

CDR3 nucleotide sequence: TGTGCCAGCAATTTGGACAGGGGAGGTGGCTACACCTTC. This encodes CASNLDRGGGYTF. J is TRBJ1-2 and V is TRBV12-3 or TRBV12-4, with 9 bases lining up with TRBD1. The CDR3 contains 13 residues. The V and J ends lost 7 bases and 7 bases, in that order; junction bases with no gene match: 7.

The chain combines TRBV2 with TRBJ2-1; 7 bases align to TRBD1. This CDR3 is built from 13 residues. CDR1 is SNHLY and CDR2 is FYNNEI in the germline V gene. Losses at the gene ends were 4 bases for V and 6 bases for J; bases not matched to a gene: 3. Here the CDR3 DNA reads TGTGCCAGCAGTGTTGGGACAGTCAATGAGCAGTTCTTC. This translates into CASSVGTVNEQFF.

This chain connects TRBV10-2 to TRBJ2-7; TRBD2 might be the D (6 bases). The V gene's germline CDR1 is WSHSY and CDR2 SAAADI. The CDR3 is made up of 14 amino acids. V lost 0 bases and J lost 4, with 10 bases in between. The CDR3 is CASSESSGAYEQYV. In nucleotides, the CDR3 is TGCGCCAGCAGTGAGTCTAGCGGTGCGTACGAGCAGTACGTC.

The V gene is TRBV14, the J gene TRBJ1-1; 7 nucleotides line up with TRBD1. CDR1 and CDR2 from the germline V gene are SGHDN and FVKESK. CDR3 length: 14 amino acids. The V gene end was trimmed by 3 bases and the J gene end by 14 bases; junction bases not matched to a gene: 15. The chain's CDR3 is CASSHAEEVTGEFF. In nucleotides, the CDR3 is TGTGCCAGCAGCCACGCGGAGGAGGTTACAGGGGAGTTCTTT.